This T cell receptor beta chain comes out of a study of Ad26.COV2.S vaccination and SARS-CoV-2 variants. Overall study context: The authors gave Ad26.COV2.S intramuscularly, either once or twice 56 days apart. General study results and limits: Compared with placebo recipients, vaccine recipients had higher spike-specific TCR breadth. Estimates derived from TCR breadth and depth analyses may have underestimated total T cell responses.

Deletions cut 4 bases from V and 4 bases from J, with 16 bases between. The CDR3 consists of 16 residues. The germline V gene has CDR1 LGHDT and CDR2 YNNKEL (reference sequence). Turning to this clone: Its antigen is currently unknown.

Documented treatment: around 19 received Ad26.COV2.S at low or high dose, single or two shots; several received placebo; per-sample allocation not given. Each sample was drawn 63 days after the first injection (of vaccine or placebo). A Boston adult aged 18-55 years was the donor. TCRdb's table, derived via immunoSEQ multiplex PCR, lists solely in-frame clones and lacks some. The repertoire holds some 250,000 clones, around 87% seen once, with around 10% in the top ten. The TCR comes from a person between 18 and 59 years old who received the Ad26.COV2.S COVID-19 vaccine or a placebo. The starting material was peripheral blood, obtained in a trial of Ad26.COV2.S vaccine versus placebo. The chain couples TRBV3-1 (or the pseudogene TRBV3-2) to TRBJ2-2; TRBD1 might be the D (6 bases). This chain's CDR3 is CASSPTGFPTTGELFF. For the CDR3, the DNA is TGTGCCAGCAGCCCTACAGGGTTTCCGACCACCGGGGAGCTGTTTTTT.